The clone carrying this TCR beta chain appeared a few times. This sample is drawn from a study of patients and donors after allogeneic stem cell transplantation. J gave up 3 bases and V 5 bases, and 10 bases lay outside the gene matches. CDR3 length: 16 residues. Germline V CDR1 and CDR2: MNHEY, SMNVEV (reference sequence). TCRdb independently ran MiXCR on the RT-PCR reads; one entry per CDR3 protein. The data show about a million distinct CDR3 sequences, about 20% seen once. The chain links TRBV27 to TRBJ1-5; 7 nucleotides line up with TRBD1. This receptor was identified in a human donor who was either an allogeneic HSCT recipient or a stem cell or donor lymphocyte infusion donor (not recorded which). It is not recorded whose cells these are; they may come from a transplant donor. The sequenced sample was blood, either unsorted or a sorted T cell fraction (not recorded which). The CDR3 loop reads CASSPRDSQVNQPQHF. In DNA form, the CDR3 reads TGTGCCAGCAGTCCTCGGGACAGTCAGGTCAATCAGCCCCAGCATTTT.